Listed here are 28 T cell receptor beta chains from one sample, sequenced in a study of early T cells in non-severe SARS-CoV-2 infection. Via MiXCR, TCRdb re-called the 5' RACE reads, giving one row per CDR3 protein. The table lists 100,000 to 150,000 distinct CDR3 sequences, just under 15% of them singletons. The sequenced sample was whole blood. These receptors were obtained from an adult who was a healthcare worker with PCR-confirmed SARS-CoV-2 infection or an uninfected control (not recorded which).

This clonotype was detected only a few times. CDR3 amino acids: CASRFTGVGTNEKLFF. The CDR3 nucleotides read TGTGCCAGCAGGTTTACAGGGGTAGGAACTAATGAAAAACTGTTTTTT. This chain connects TRBV13 to TRBJ1-4, with 7 bases fitting TRBD1. The CDR3 sequence is 16 residues long. Losses at the gene ends were 6 bases for V and 1 base for J; bases not matched to a gene: 8. CDR1 and CDR2 (germline): PRHDT, FYEKMQ (reference sequence).

The chain uses TRBV7-9 and TRBJ2-3; D gene ambiguous. The CDR3 sequence is 11 residues long. V was shortened by 5 bases and J by 5 bases, with 5 bases between the two germline ends. The germline CDR1 and CDR2 sequences are SEHNR and FQNEAQ (reference sequence). CDR3 amino acids: CASSTGDTQYF. The CDR3 DNA reads TGTGCCAGCAGCACGGGAGATACGCAGTATTTT.

Only one count was recorded for this clonotype. The rearrangement joins TRBV12-3 or TRBV12-4 to TRBJ2-7; D gene unclear. Trimming took off 3 bases at V and 2 bases at J, with 8 bases between the two ends. The CDR3 sequence is 13 residues long. This CDR3 reads CASSFGKAYEQYF. The DNA for the CDR3 is TGTGCCAGCAGTTTCGGAAAGGCCTACGAGCAGTACTTC.

The chain couples TRBV5-4 to TRBJ2-1, with D tentatively TRBD1 or TRBD2 (6 bases each). The CDR3 spans 14 residues. Germline assignment: CDR1 SGHNT and CDR2 YYREEE (reference sequence). V was trimmed by 4 bases and J by 7 bases, leaving 15 bases between them. CDR3 protein: CASSPVKGGNEQFF. CDR3 in DNA: TGTGCCAGCAGCCCGGTTAAGGGGGGAAATGAGCAGTTCTTC.

The sample holds a few counts of this clonotype. The junction does not match germline at one end; this may be a read error. The chain links TRBV12-3 or TRBV12-4 to TRBJ2-1, with D unclear. The CDR3 length is 13 residues. The CDR3 bases are TGTGCCAGCAATACTGACTCCTTCAATGAGCAGTTCTTC. Translated: CASNTDSFNEQFF.

This clonotype was detected many times. The chain links TRBV18 to TRBJ2-2, with D possibly being TRBD1 (5 bases). The V gene lost 2 bases and the J gene lost 4 bases, with 14 bases spanning the gap. The CDR3 contains 16 residues. Germline CDR1 is KGHSH and CDR2 is LQKENI. DNA for the CDR3: TGTGCCAGCTCACCAAAGGGCGATCAGGGCACCGGGGAGCTGTTTTTT. Amino acids: CASSPKGDQGTGELFF.

This clonotype was detected ten times or more. The rearrangement uses TRBV19 and TRBJ1-2; perhaps TRBD1 as D (6 bases). The germline V and J ends were trimmed by 1 base and 3 bases, with 12 bases remaining between them. Germline CDR1 and CDR2: LNHDA and SQIVND (reference sequence). This CDR3 has 15 amino acids. The CDR3 protein is CASSIVGQMDYGYTF. The CDR3 coding sequence is TGTGCCAGTAGTATAGTAGGACAGATGGACTATGGCTACACCTTC.

The chain employs TRBV25-1 and TRBJ2-7, with TRBD1 matching over 7 bases. Germline values: CDR1 MGHDK, CDR2 SYGVNS. This CDR3 is built from 16 residues. Unmatched junction bases numbered 15, after V lost 4 bases and J lost 6 bases. This CDR3 is CASSVPDRAMSCEQYF. CDR3 DNA: TGTGCCAGCAGTGTCCCTGACAGGGCTATGAGTTGCGAGCAGTACTTC.

The rearrangement links TRBV20-1 to TRBJ1-2, with TRBD1 matching 7 bases. CDR1 is DFQATT, CDR2 SNEGSKA, per germline (reference sequence). This CDR3 spans 13 amino acids. The V segment lost 2 bases and the J segment 4 bases; nucleotides outside the gene matches: 4. This chain's CDR3 is CSARLGDSYGYTF. For the CDR3, the DNA is TGCAGTGCTAGACTTGGGGACAGCTATGGCTACACCTTC.

V usage is TRBV3-1 and J usage is TRBJ1-4; tentatively, D is TRBD1 (6 bases). The V and J ends lost 7 bases and 5 bases respectively, with 14 bases between them. This CDR3 contains 14 residues. Germline lookup yields CDR1 LGHDT and CDR2 YNNKEL (reference sequence). CDR3 sequence (DNA): TGTGCCAGCACCCGGACAGTATCCAATGAAAAACTGTTTTTT. Protein: CASTRTVSNEKLFF.

This clonotype was detected a few times. This chain joins TRBV2 and TRBJ1-4; 8 bases fit TRBD1. The CDR3 loop spans 15 amino acids. Looked up from germline, CDR1 is SNHLY and CDR2 is FYNNEI. V was clipped by 3 bases and J by 5 bases; unmatched bases: 5. CDR3 bases: TGTGCCAGCAGTGATAACAGGGGGGTGAATGAAAAACTGTTTTTT. This codes for CASSDNRGVNEKLFF. The whole variable domain, filled in from reference TRBV2 and TRBJ1-4, reads EPEVTQTPSHQVTQMGQEVILRCVPISNHLYFYWYRQILGQKVEFLVSFYNNEISEKSEIFDDQFSVERPDGSNFTLKIRSTKLEDSAMYFCASSDNRGVNEKLFFGSGTQLSVL.

The V gene is TRBV5-1, the J gene TRBJ1-2; D unresolved. Trimming removed 0 bases from V and 4 bases from J, with 10 bases in between. The CDR3 consists of 14 residues. The germline V gene encodes CDR1 SGHRS and CDR2 YFSETQ. CDR3 in amino acids: CASSLDAAPYGYTF. The CDR3 nucleotides read TGCGCCAGCAGCTTGGATGCGGCCCCCTATGGCTACACCTTC.

This clonotype was recorded a few times. This sequence joins TRBV7-9 and TRBJ1-2, with 7 positions matching TRBD1. Germline trimming cut 3 bases from V and 4 bases from J; bases unmatched to any gene: 11. From germline, CDR1 is SEHNR and CDR2 FQNEAQ (reference sequence). There are 16 residues in the CDR3. The CDR3 coding sequence is TGTGCCAGCAGCTTGACAGGGCAGGCTGGCTTCTATGGCTACACCTTC. It codes for CASSLTGQAGFYGYTF.

The J gene is TRBJ1-1, the V gene TRBV20-1; 7 bases align to TRBD1. Trimming removed 3 bases from V and 1 base from J; junction bases left unmatched: 5. CDR3 length: 14 residues. CDR1 and CDR2 (germline): DFQATT, SNEGSKA (reference sequence). For the CDR3, the DNA is TGCAGTGCTAGGGCAGGGGGATCGAACACTGAAGCTTTCTTT. Translation: CSARAGGSNTEAFF.

The chain uses TRBV5-1 and TRBJ2-7; the match to TRBD1 covers 7 bases. Germline V gives CDR1 SGHRS, CDR2 YFSETQ. This CDR3 contains 14 residues. With V trimmed by 4 bases and J by 3 bases, 7 bases remained unmatched. The CDR3 sequence: CASSPPGQIYEQYF. The CDR3 DNA is TGCGCCAGCAGCCCCCCGGGACAGATCTACGAGCAGTACTTC.

This clonotype came up a few times. The V call is TRBV3-1, the J call TRBJ1-5; D not certain. This CDR3 region has 14 residues. Trimming removed 2 bases at V and 1 base at J, with 6 bases between. The germline V gene encodes CDR1 LGHDT and CDR2 YNNKEL (reference sequence). For the CDR3, the DNA is TGTGCCAGCAGCCAATATAAAAGCAATCAGCCCCAGCATTTT. Protein product: CASSQYKSNQPQHF.

In this sample, this clonotype turned up many times. The V call is TRBV7-2, the J call TRBJ2-3; no clear D gene. Germline V lookup: CDR1 SGHTA, CDR2 FQGNSA. Trimming shortened V by 2 bases and J by 5 bases, and 5 bases separated the two germline ends. This CDR3 is built from 12 residues. CDR3 residues: CASSLRVDTQYF. CDR3 DNA sequence: TGTGCCAGCAGCTTACGGGTAGATACGCAGTATTTT. The full variable domain, completed using reference TRBV7-2 and TRBJ2-3, is GAGVSQSPSNKVTEKGKDVELRCDPISGHTALYWYRQSLGQGLEFLIYFQGNSAPDKSGLPSDRFSAERTGGSVSTLTIQRTQQEDSAVYLCASSLRVDTQYFGPGTRLTVL.

This clonotype showed up just a few times. The CDR3 DNA is TGTGCCACCTCCCTGGGGAGCAATCAGCCCCAGCATTTT. The encoded protein is CATSLGSNQPQHF. The gene calls are TRBV7-8 and TRBJ1-5; D is undetermined. V lost 10 bases and J 1 base, leaving 11 bases between the germline ends. There are 13 residues in the CDR3. The germline gives CDR1 SGHVS, CDR2 FQNEAQ.

This clonotype was detected a few times. The genes are TRBV6-5 and TRBJ1-1; D is perhaps TRBD1 (5 bases). The CDR3 length is 15 residues. V was trimmed by 0 bases and J by 4 bases, leaving 12 bases between them. Germline loops: CDR1 MNHEY, CDR2 SVGAGI. DNA of the CDR3: TGTGCCAGCAGTTACTCGCGGGGGTTGGCCACTGAAGCTTTCTTT. Amino acid sequence: CASSYSRGLATEAFF.

The J gene is TRBJ2-2, the V gene TRBV18; D uncertain. The germline V gene encodes CDR1 KGHSH and CDR2 LQKENI. Trimming stripped 4 bases from V and 3 bases from J, with 12 bases between. The CDR3 extends over 15 amino acids. The CDR3 loop reads CASSLNTDYTGELFF. DNA for the CDR3: TGTGCCAGCTCACTTAACACCGACTACACCGGGGAGCTGTTTTTT.

This clonotype was picked up a small number of times. The V and J genes are TRBV20-1 and TRBJ2-3; maybe TRBD2 (6 bases). Germline values: CDR1 DFQATT, CDR2 SNEGSKA (reference sequence). V lost 6 bases to trimming and J lost 0 bases, with 19 bases between them. The CDR3 totals 16 residues. The CDR3 DNA reads TGCAGTGCCCCCGGTAGTCGGGGGTTTAGCACAGATACGCAGTATTTT. Translating it yields CSAPGSRGFSTDTQYF.

This clonotype was seen many times. The chain recombines TRBV3-1 with TRBJ1-3, with D uncertain. The CDR3 sequence is 12 residues long. The germline gives CDR1 LGHDT, CDR2 YNNKEL (reference sequence). The V gene lost 6 bases and the J gene lost 4 bases, with 7 bases spanning the gap. This CDR3 is CASSSLGNTIYF. The CDR3 nucleotides are TGTGCCAGCAGTTCGCTCGGAAACACCATATATTTT.

The gene calls are TRBV20-1 and TRBJ1-1, with D perhaps matching TRBD1 (5 bases). V lost 1 base, J lost 1 base, and 10 bases lay in between. The CDR3 loop spans 14 amino acids. Germline V gene sequence: CDR1 DFQATT, CDR2 SNEGSKA (reference sequence). CDR3 in amino acids: CSARGGARNTEAFF. The CDR3 coding sequence is TGCAGTGCTAGAGGGGGCGCAAGGAACACTGAAGCTTTCTTT.

V and J are TRBV5-1 and TRBJ2-2; D may be TRBD1 (5 bases). Germline assignment: CDR1 SGHRS and CDR2 YFSETQ. The CDR3 is 14 amino acids. Deletions cut 0 bases from V and 3 bases from J, with 6 bases between. CDR3: CASSLGQYTGELFF. The CDR3, as DNA: TGCGCCAGCAGCTTGGGACAGTACACCGGGGAGCTGTTTTTT. Full variable domain (remainder filled in from reference TRBV5-1 and TRBJ2-2): KAGVTQTPRYLIKTRGQQVTLSCSPISGHRSVSWYQQTPGQGLQFLFEYFSETQRNKGNFPGRFSGRQFSNSRSEMNVSTLELGDSALYLCASSLGQYTGELFFGEGSRLTVL.

This clonotype has more than one count but fewer than ten. V and J are TRBV2 and TRBJ2-6, with D hard to call. V was trimmed by 6 bases and J by 4 bases, leaving 10 bases between them. The CDR3 contains 14 residues. CDR1 is SNHLY and CDR2 is FYNNEI in the germline V gene. The CDR3 DNA reads TGTGCCAGCAGGCCCGGGCCGGGGGCCAACGTCCTGACTTTC. Amino acids: CASRPGPGANVLTF.

The sample holds many counts of this clonotype. The V call is TRBV9, the J call TRBJ2-3; D call uncertain. The CDR3 runs 12 residues. V shed 4 bases and J shed 1 base, with 4 bases lying between them. CDR1 is SGDLS, CDR2 YYNGEE, per germline. This chain's CDR3 is CASSWGTDTQYF. In nucleotides, the CDR3 is TGTGCCAGCAGCTGGGGCACAGATACGCAGTATTTT.

The CDR3 DNA is TGTGCCAGCAGCTTAGGAGGCGCTCGGCAGTTCTTC. As protein: CASSLGGARQFF. This chain uses TRBV7-9 with TRBJ2-1; D remains ambiguous. Germline V gene sequence: CDR1 SEHNR, CDR2 FQNEAQ (reference sequence). This CDR3 comprises 12 residues. V lost 1 base to trimming and J lost 12 bases, with 10 bases between them.

There are a few counts of this clonotype. This sequence joins TRBV7-2 and TRBJ1-4; TRBD1 agrees at 9 bases. This CDR3 spans 13 amino acids. J lost 8 bases, V lost 5 bases, and 3 bases had no gene match. Germline V lookup: CDR1 SGHTA, CDR2 FQGNSA. The CDR3 bases are TGTGCCAGCAGCGAACAGGGGGCGGAAAAACTGTTTTTT. Amino acids: CASSEQGAEKLFF.